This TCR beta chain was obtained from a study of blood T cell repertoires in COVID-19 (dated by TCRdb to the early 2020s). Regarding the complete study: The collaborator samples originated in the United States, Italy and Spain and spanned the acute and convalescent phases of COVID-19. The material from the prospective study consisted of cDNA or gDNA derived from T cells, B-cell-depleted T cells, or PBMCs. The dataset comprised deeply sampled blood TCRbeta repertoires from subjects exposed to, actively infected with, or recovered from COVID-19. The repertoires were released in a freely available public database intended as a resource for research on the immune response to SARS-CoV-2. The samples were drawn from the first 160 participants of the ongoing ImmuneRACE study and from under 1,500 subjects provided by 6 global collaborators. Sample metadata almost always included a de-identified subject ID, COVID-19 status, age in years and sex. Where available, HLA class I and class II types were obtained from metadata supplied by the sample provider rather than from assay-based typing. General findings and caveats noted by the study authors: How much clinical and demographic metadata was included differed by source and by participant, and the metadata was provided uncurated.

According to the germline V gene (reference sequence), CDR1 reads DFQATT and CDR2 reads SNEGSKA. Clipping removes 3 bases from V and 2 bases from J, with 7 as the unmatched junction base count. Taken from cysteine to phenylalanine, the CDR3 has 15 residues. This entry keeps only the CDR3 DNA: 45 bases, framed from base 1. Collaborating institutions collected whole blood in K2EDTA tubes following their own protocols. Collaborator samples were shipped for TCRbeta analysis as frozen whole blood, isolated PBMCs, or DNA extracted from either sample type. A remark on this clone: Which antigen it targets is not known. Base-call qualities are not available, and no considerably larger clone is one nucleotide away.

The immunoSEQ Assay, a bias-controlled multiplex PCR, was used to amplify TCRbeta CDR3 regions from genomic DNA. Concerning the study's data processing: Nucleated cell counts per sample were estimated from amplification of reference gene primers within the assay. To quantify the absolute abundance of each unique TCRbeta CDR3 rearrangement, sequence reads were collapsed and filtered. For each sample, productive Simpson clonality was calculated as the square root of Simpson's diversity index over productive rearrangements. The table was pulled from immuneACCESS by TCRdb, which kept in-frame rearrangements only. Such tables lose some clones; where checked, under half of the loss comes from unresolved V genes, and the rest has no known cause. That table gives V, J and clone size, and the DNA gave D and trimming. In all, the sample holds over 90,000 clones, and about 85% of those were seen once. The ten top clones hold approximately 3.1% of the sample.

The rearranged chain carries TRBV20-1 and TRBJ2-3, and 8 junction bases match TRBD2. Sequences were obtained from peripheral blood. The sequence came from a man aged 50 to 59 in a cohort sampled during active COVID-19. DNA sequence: TGCAGTGCTAGTAAAGAGCGGGGGACCACAGATACGCAGTATTTT. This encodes CSASKERGTTDTQYF.